The 16 T cell receptor beta chains listed next were all sequenced from one sample in a study of blood T cell repertoires in COVID-19. The method was immunoSEQ multiplex PCR; TCRdb's version includes in-frame clones alone and lacks a portion of them. The table lists about 260,000 clones, under 90% of them singletons. The sequencing sample was made of peripheral blood. Receptors were obtained from a woman aged 50 to 60 who had recovered from COVID-19.

This chain joins TRBV6-6 and TRBJ1-1, with 8 bases identical to TRBD1. This CDR3 spans 13 amino acids. After removal of 6 bases from V and 5 bases from J, the junction contained 5 bases not matched to a gene. The germline V gene has CDR1 MNHNY and CDR2 SVGAGI (reference sequence). The CDR3 nucleotides read TGTGCCAGCAGCCAACAGGGGGGTACTGAAGCTTTCTTT. Its protein is CASSQQGGTEAFF.

V is TRBV24-1 and J is TRBJ2-1; a possible D gene is TRBD2 (6 bases). Germline lookup yields CDR1 KGHDR and CDR2 SFDVKD. This CDR3 is built from 15 residues. Between the trimmed V and J ends, which lost 9 bases and 3 bases, there was a span of 17 bases. Here the CDR3 DNA reads TGTGCCACCGCTTCCCCGGGAGCAATCTACAATGAGCAGTTCTTC. Amino acids: CATASPGAIYNEQFF.

The chain combines TRBV7-2 with TRBJ2-7; 12 bases match TRBD2. The germline gives CDR1 SGHTA, CDR2 FQGNSA. Trimming took 4 bases from V and 7 from J; bases not matched to a gene: 2. The CDR3 length is 13 residues. The CDR3 region has the DNA TGTGCCAGCAGCTCTAGCGGGAGGGGGGAGCAGTACTTC. The encoded protein is CASSSSGRGEQYF.

Only a few counts were recorded for this clone. The rearrangement uses TRBV5-1 and TRBJ2-2, with a possible D match to TRBD2 (6 bases). The CDR3 extends over 15 amino acids. The V and J ends lost 1 base and 5 bases respectively, with 12 bases between them. Germline V gene sequence: CDR1 SGHRS, CDR2 YFSETQ. The CDR3 here is CASSLQIAGTGELFF. The CDR3 coding sequence is TGCGCCAGCAGCTTGCAGATTGCGGGGACCGGGGAGCTGTTTTTT.

J is TRBJ2-7 and V is TRBV15, with TRBD1 matching over 7 bases. This CDR3 contains 13 residues. V lost 7 bases and J lost 0; bases outside the gene matches: 3. In germline, CDR1 is LNHNV, CDR2 YYDKDF (reference sequence). CDR3: CATKGAGSYEQYF. The CDR3 coding sequence is TGTGCCACCAAGGGGGCTGGCTCCTACGAGCAGTACTTC.

The rearrangement joins TRBV29-1 to TRBJ2-1; 13 bases agree with TRBD2. This CDR3 has 15 residues. V lost 4 bases, J lost 6 bases, and 6 bases stayed unmatched. CDR1 is SQVTM and CDR2 is ANQGSEA in the germline V gene. CDR3 nucleotides: TGCAGCGTTGGCAAGACTAGCGGGGGGCCCAATGAGCAGTTCTTC. It codes for CSVGKTSGGPNEQFF.

This rearrangement joins TRBV14 to TRBJ1-2, with D maybe TRBD1 (5 bases). The CDR3 length is 13 residues. Deletions cut 4 bases from V and 2 bases from J, with 8 bases between. Germline loops: CDR1 SGHDN, CDR2 FVKESK. The CDR3 reads CASSPDRNYGYTF. The CDR3 DNA reads TGTGCCAGCAGCCCCGACAGAAACTATGGCTACACCTTC.

CDR3 bases: TGTGCCAGCTCACCACTAGCGGGGACCTTTCGGGAGACCCAGTACTTC. The encoded protein is CASSPLAGTFRETQYF. This chain uses TRBV18 with TRBJ2-5; 8 nucleotides agree with TRBD2. Trimming removed 1 base from V and 5 bases from J; junction bases left unmatched: 9. Germline V CDR1 and CDR2: KGHSH, LQKENI. This CDR3 contains 16 residues.

The chain has TRBV19 and TRBJ2-7; 8 bases agree with TRBD1. The CDR3 is 15 residues long. Germline V gene sequence: CDR1 LNHDA, CDR2 SQIVND (reference sequence). Trimming at V came to 8 bases and at J to 3 bases, leaving 12 bases not matched to a gene. The CDR3 loop is CASRPRAGGNYEQYF. The CDR3 DNA follows: TGTGCCAGTCGCCCTCGGGCAGGGGGCAACTACGAGCAGTACTTC.

The chain is built from TRBV3-1 (or the pseudogene TRBV3-2) and TRBJ1-2; 11 bases align to TRBD1. CDR1 is LGHDT, CDR2 YNNKEL, per germline (reference sequence). CDR3 length: 15 residues. V was clipped by 0 bases and J by 7 bases; unmatched bases: 4. The CDR3 region is CASSQESDRGPGYTF. The CDR3 DNA sequence: TGTGCCAGCAGCCAAGAGTCGGACAGGGGGCCTGGCTACACCTTC.

V gene TRBV7-3 combines with J gene TRBJ1-5; 10 nucleotides align to TRBD1. CDR1 and CDR2 from the germline V gene are SGHTA and FQGTGA. Unmatched junction bases numbered 11, after V lost 5 bases and J lost 1 base. The CDR3 length is 18 residues. The CDR3 DNA sequence: TGTGCCAGCAGCGAGGACAGGGGGGTTAAGGTGAGCAATCAGCCCCAGCATTTT. Encoded protein: CASSEDRGVKVSNQPQHF.

J is TRBJ1-1 and V is TRBV2; D ambiguous. Looked up from germline, CDR1 is SNHLY and CDR2 is FYNNEI. There are 13 residues in the CDR3. With 1 base removed from V and 6 bases from J, the gap between germline ends came to 9 bases. CDR3 loop: CASSEGAVPEAFF. The CDR3 DNA is TGTGCCAGCAGTGAAGGGGCCGTCCCTGAAGCTTTCTTT.

This chain connects TRBV29-1 to TRBJ2-1; 12 bases align to TRBD2. Germline CDR1 and CDR2: SQVTM and ANQGSEA. With 7 bases clipped from V and 4 bases from J, the junction kept 5 bases outside the gene matches. This CDR3 contains 14 residues. DNA for the CDR3: TGCAGCGAGAAGACTAGCGGGAGTTACAATGAGCAGTTCTTC. This encodes CSEKTSGSYNEQFF.

The chain has TRBV5-6 and TRBJ1-2, with D uncertain. This CDR3 is built from 12 residues. Germline V gives CDR1 SGHDT, CDR2 YYEEEE. Trimming took 2 bases from V and 2 from J, leaving 4 bases between them. This CDR3 is CASSFGNYGYTF. DNA for the CDR3: TGTGCCAGCAGCTTTGGCAACTATGGCTACACCTTC.

The rearrangement joins TRBV20-1 to TRBJ2-7; 8 bases match TRBD1. This CDR3 has 11 amino acids. Per germline, CDR1 DFQATT and CDR2 SNEGSKA (reference sequence). The CDR3 is CSSGQGYEQYF. The CDR3 DNA is TGCAGCTCCGGACAGGGCTACGAGCAGTACTTC.

The chain carries TRBV27 and TRBJ2-7, with TRBD2 identical over 7 bases. The CDR3 loop spans 14 amino acids. CDR1 and CDR2 from the germline V gene are MNHEY and SMNVEV (reference sequence). Trimming cost V 2 bases and J 2 bases; bases outside gene matches: 3. In DNA, the CDR3 is TGTGCCAGCAGTTTAGGGGAGGGGACCTACGAGCAGTACTTC. This sequence encodes CASSLGEGTYEQYF.